This paragraph reports one T cell receptor beta chain. The antigen remains undetermined. Sampled blood was obtained at baseline, cycle 4 day 1, and cycle 7 day 1. The CDR3 has 13 amino acids. The V and J ends lost 0 bases and 6 bases respectively, with 6 bases between them. CDR1 is SGHDN, CDR2 FVKESK, per germline. The source of the sample is a study of OX40 agonist ivuxolimab in advanced cancers. Study-wide results and caveats: It was also the case that some nonresponders had low normalized T-cell clonal expansion. In the 0.1 to 3.0 mg/kg range, CD4+ and CD8+ blood T cells had expanded clonally by week 6. Averaging showed that CD8+ T cells had more expanded clones than CD4+ did.

The table came from immunoSEQ multiplex PCR; TCRdb's copy has only in-frame clones and leaves some out. Of nearly 25,000 clones in the sample, roughly 80% were seen once. This sequence originates from an adult with an advanced solid tumor such as melanoma, head and neck, liver or kidney cancer. The chain uses TRBV14 and TRBJ2-4; D unclear. The material sequenced was CD4+ or CD8+ T cells sorted from blood, taken in a trial of the OX40 agonist ivuxolimab. CDR3 protein: CASSQDLGNIQYF. The CDR3 nucleotides are TGTGCCAGCAGCCAAGATTTGGGAAACATTCAGTACTTC.